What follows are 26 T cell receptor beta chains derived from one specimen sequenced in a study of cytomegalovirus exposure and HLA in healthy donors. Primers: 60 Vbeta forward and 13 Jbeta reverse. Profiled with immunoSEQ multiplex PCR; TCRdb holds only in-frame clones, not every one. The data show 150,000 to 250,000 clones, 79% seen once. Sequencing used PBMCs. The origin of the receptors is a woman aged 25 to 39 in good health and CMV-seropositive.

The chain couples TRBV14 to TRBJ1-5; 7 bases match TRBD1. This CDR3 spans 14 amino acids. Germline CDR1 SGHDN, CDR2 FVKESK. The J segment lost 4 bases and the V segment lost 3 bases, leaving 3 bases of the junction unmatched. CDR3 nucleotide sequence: TGTGCCAGCAGCCAGACAGGGTCAAATCAGCCCCAGCATTTT. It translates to CASSQTGSNQPQHF.

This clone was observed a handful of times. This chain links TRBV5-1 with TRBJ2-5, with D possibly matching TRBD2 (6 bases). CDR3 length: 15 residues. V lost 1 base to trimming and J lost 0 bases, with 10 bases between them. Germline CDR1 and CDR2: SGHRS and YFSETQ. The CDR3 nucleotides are TGCGCCAGCAGCTTGTGGGGAGGATACCAAGAGACCCAGTACTTC. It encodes CASSLWGGYQETQYF.

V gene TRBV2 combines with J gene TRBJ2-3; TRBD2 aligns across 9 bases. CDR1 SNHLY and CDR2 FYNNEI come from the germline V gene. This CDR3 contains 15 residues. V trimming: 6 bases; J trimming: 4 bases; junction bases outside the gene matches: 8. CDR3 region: CASRAHEREADTQYF. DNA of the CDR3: TGTGCCAGCAGGGCCCACGAGCGGGAGGCAGATACGCAGTATTTT.

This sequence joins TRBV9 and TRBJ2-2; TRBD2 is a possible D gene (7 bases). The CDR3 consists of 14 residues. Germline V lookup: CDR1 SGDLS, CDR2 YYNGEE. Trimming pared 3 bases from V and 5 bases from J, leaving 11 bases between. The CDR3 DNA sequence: TGTGCCAGCAGCGCGGGGGGCGGGACCGGGGAGCTGTTTTTT. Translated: CASSAGGGTGELFF.

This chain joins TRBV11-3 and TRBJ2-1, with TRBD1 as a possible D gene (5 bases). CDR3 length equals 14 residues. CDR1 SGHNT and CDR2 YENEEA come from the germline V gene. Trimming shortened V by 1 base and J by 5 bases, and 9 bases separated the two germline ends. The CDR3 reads CASSLAQANNEQFF. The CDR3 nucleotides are TGTGCCAGCAGCTTAGCACAGGCTAACAATGAGCAGTTCTTC.

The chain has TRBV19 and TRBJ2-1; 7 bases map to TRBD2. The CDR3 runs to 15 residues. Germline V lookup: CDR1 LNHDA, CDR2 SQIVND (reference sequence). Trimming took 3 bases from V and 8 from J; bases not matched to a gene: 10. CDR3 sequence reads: CASSMGGNPWDEQFF. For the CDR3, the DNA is TGTGCCAGTAGTATGGGGGGGAACCCCTGGGATGAGCAGTTCTTC.

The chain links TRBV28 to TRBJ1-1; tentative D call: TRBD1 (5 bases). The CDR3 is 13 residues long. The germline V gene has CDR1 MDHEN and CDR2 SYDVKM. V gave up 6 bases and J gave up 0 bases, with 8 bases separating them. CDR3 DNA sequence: TGTGCCAGCAGGGGGGGAGTGAACACTGAAGCTTTCTTT. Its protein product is CASRGGVNTEAFF.

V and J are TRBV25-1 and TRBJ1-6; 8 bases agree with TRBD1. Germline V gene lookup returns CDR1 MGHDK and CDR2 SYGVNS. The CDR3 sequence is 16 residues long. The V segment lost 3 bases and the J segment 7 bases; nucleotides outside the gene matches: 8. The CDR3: CASSDPTGGPNSPLHF. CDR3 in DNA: TGTGCCAGCAGTGACCCCACAGGGGGGCCGAATTCACCCCTCCACTTT.

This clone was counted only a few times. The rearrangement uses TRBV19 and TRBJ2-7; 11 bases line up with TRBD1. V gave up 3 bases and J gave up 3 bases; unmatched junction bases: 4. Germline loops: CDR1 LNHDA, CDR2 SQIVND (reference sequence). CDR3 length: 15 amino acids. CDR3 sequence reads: CASSITGTGGYEQYF. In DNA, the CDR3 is TGTGCCAGTAGTATCACCGGGACAGGGGGCTACGAGCAGTACTTC. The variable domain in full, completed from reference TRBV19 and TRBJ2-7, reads DGGITQSPKYLFRKEGQNVTLSCEQNLNHDAMYWYRQDPGQGLRLIYYSQIVNDFQKGDIAEGYSVSREKKESFPLTVTSAQKNPTAFYLCASSITGTGGYEQYFGPGTRLTVT.

The CDR3 bases are TGCGCCAGCAGCTCTGGGACAGGGGTCGGCTACACCTTC. Translation: CASSSGTGVGYTF. This chain connects TRBV5-1 to TRBJ1-2; 10 bases map to TRBD1. Germline V gene sequence: CDR1 SGHRS, CDR2 YFSETQ. The CDR3 is 13 amino acids. With V trimmed by 3 bases and J by 8 bases, 4 bases remained unmatched. Looking up the rest from reference TRBV5-1 and TRBJ1-2 gives the full variable domain: KAGVTQTPRYLIKTRGQQVTLSCSPISGHRSVSWYQQTPGQGLQFLFEYFSETQRNKGNFPGRFSGRQFSNSRSEMNVSTLELGDSALYLCASSSGTGVGYTFGSGTRLTVV.

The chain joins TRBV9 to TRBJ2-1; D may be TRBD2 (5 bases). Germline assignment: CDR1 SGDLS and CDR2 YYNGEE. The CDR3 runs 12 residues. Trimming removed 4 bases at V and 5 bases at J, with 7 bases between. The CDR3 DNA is TGTGCCAGCAGCTCCGGGAACAATGAGCAGTTCTTC. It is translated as CASSSGNNEQFF.

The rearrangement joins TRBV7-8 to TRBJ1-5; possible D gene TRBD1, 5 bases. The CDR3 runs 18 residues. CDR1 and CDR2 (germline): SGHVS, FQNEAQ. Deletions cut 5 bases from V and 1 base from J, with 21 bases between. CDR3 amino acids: CASSLYLRGGISNQPQHF. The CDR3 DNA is TGTGCCAGCAGCCTATATTTGAGGGGCGGGATAAGCAATCAGCCCCAGCATTTT.

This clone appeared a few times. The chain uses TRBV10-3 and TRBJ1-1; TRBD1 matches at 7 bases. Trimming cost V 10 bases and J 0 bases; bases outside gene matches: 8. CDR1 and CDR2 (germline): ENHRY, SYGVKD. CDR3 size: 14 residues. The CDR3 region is CATTGTGVNTEAFF. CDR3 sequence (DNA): TGTGCCACAACGGGAACAGGGGTGAACACTGAAGCTTTCTTT.

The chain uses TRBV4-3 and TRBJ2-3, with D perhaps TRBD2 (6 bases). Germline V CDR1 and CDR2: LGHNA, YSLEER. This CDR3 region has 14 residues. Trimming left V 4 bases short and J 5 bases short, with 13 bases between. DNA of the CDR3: TGCGCCAGCAGCCTCGGGGCCGGGGGAGATACGCAGTATTTT. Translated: CASSLGAGGDTQYF.

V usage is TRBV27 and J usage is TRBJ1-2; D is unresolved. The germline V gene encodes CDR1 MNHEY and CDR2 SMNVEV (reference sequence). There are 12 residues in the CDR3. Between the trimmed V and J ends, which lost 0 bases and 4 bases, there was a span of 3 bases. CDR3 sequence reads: CASSLSGYGYTF. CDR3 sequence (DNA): TGTGCCAGCAGTTTATCCGGCTATGGCTACACCTTC.

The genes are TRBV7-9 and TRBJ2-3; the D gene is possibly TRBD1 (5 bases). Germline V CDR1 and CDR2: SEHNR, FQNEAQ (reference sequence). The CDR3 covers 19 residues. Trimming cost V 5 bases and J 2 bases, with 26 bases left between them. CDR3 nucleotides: TGTGCCAGCAGCCCACAGCTTCCATATCAGGGATCGTACACAGATACGCAGTATTTT. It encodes CASSPQLPYQGSYTDTQYF.

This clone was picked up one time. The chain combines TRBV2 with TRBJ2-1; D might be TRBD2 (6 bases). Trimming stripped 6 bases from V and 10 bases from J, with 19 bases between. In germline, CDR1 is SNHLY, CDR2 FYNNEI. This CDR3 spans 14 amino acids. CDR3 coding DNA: TGTGCCAGCAGCCCCCGACTAGAATTAATCGAGCAGTTCTTC. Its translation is CASSPRLELIEQFF. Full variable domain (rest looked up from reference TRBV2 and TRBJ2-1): EPEVTQTPSHQVTQMGQEVILRCVPISNHLYFYWYRQILGQKVEFLVSFYNNEISEKSEIFDDQFSVERPDGSNFTLKIRSTKLEDSAMYFCASSPRLELIEQFFGPGTRLTVL.

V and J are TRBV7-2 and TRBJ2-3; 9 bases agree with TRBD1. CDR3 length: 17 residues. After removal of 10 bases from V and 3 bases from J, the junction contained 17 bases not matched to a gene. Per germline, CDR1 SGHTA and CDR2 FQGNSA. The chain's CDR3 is CAKPRPPGTGRTDTQYF. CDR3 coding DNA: TGTGCCAAACCCCGACCCCCCGGGACAGGGAGGACAGATACGCAGTATTTT.

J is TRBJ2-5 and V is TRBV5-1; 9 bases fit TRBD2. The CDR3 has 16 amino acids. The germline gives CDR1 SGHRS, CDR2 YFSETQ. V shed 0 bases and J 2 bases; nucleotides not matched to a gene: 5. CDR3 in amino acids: CASSLVLAGLQETQYF. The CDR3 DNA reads TGCGCCAGCAGCTTGGTCCTAGCGGGACTACAAGAGACCCAGTACTTC.

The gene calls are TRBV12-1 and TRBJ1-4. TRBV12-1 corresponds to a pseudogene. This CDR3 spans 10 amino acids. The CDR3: CAGGSKKLFF. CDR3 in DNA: TGTGCCGGCGGCTCTAAAAAACTGTTTTTT.

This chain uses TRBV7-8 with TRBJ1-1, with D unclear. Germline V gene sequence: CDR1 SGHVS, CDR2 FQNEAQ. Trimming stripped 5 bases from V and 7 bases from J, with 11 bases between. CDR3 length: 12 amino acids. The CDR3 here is CASSPMAGEAFF. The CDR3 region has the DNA TGTGCCAGCAGCCCTATGGCGGGTGAAGCTTTCTTT.

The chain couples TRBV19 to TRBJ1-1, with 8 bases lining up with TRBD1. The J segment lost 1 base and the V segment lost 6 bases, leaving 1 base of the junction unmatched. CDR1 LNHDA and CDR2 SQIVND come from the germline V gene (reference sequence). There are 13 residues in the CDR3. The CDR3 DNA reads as TGTGCCAGTAGGGGACAGGAGAACACTGAAGCTTTCTTT. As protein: CASRGQENTEAFF.

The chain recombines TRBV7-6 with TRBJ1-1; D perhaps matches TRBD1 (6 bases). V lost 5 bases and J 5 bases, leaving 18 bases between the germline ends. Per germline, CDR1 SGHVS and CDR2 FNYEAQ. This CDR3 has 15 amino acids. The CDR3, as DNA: TGTGCCAGCAGCCAAGGGCAGGGGAGGGAAACTGAAGCTTTCTTT. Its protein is CASSQGQGRETEAFF. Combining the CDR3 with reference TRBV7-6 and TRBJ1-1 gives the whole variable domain GAGVSQSPRYKVTKRGQDVALRCDPISGHVSLYWYRQALGQGPEFLTYFNYEAQQDKSGLPNDRFSAERPEGSISTLTIQRTEQRDSAMYRCASSQGQGRETEAFFGQGTRLTVV.

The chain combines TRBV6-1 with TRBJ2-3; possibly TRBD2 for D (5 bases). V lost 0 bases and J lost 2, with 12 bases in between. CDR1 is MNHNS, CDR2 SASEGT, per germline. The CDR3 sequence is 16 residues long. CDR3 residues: CASSEARGSITDTQYF. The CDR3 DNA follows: TGTGCCAGCAGTGAAGCGCGCGGGTCCATCACAGATACGCAGTATTTT.

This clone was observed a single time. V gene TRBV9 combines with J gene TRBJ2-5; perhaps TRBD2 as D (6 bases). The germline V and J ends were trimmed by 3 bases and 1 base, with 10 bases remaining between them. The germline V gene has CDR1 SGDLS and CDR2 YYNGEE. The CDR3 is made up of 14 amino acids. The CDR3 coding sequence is TGTGCCAGCAGCGCACTTAGCGGCCAAGAGACCCAGTACTTC. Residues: CASSALSGQETQYF. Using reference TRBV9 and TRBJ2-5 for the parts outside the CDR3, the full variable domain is DSGVTQTPKHLITATGQRVTLRCSPRSGDLSVYWYQQSLDQGLQFLIQYYNGEERAKGNILERFSAQQFPDLHSELNLSSLELGDSALYFCASSALSGQETQYFGPGTRLLVL.

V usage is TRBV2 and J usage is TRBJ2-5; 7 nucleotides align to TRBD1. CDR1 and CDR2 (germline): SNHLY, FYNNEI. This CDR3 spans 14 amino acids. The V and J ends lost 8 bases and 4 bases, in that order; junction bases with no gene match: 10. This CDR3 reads CASPGQARGETQYF. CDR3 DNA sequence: TGTGCCAGCCCCGGACAGGCCCGGGGAGAGACCCAGTACTTC.